The 27 T cell receptor beta chains given below trace back to one sample, sequenced in a study of blood T cell repertoires in COVID-19. Some clones are missing from TCRdb's copy, which holds only in-frame ones; the method was immunoSEQ multiplex PCR. The sample has under 250,000 clones; around 84% are singletons. The specimen was PBMCs or T cells enriched from blood (not recorded which). Source of these receptors: a man aged 30 to 39 with acute COVID-19.

This clone was seen only a few times. The chain joins TRBV3-1 (or the pseudogene TRBV3-2) to TRBJ2-1; 10 positions agree with TRBD2. The V gene end was trimmed by 3 bases and the J gene end by 5 bases; junction bases not matched to a gene: 7. The CDR3 has 16 amino acids. The germline V gene has CDR1 LGHDT and CDR2 YNNKEL (reference sequence). CDR3 DNA sequence: TGTGCCAGCAGCCACCCACTAGCGGGGTTGAACAATGAGCAGTTCTTC. It translates to CASSHPLAGLNNEQFF.

The chain couples TRBV9 to TRBJ2-3; D perhaps matches TRBD1 (6 bases). V lost 2 bases to trimming and J lost 4 bases, with 8 bases between them. Germline V gene data show CDR1 as SGDLS and CDR2 as YYNGEE. The CDR3 contains 13 residues. CDR3 region: CASSVTGSDTQYF. The CDR3 bases are TGTGCCAGCAGCGTGACAGGCTCAGATACGCAGTATTTT.

The genes are TRBV28 and TRBJ2-3; the match to TRBD2 covers 12 bases. J lost 2 bases, V lost 10 bases, and 7 bases had no gene match. The germline gives CDR1 MDHEN, CDR2 SYDVKM. This CDR3 spans 15 amino acids. The chain's CDR3 is CANSRTSGNTDTQYF. The CDR3 nucleotides read TGTGCCAACTCCCGGACTAGCGGGAACACAGATACGCAGTATTTT.

V is TRBV29-1 and J is TRBJ2-3; the D gene is possibly TRBD1 (5 bases). CDR3 size: 15 residues. Germline V gives CDR1 SQVTM, CDR2 ANQGSEA. The V and J ends lost 4 bases and 5 bases respectively, with 19 bases between them. In DNA form, the CDR3 reads TGCAGCGTTGTGTCGGCAGGGCCCCGCGGAGATACGCAGTATTTT. Translation: CSVVSAGPRGDTQYF.

This chain joins TRBV6-4 and TRBJ2-2; TRBD1 matches at 10 bases. Trimming at V came to 4 bases and at J to 1 base, leaving 3 bases not matched to a gene. The CDR3 is 16 residues long. Per the germline V gene, CDR1 is MRHNA and CDR2 is SNTAGT. CDR3: CASSGGQGRNTGELFF. CDR3 nucleotides: TGTGCCAGCAGTGGGGGACAGGGGCGGAACACCGGGGAGCTGTTTTTT.

The chain links TRBV12-3 or TRBV12-4 to TRBJ1-1; the D is unclear. CDR3 size: 13 residues. V lost 6 bases and J 4 bases, leaving 12 bases between the germline ends. The CDR3 loop reads CASSTVVGTEAFF. The CDR3 nucleotides are TGTGCCAGCAGCACAGTCGTAGGCACTGAAGCTTTCTTT.

The V gene is TRBV5-5, the J gene TRBJ1-5; TRBD1 aligns across 8 bases. The V and J ends lost 4 bases and 4 bases, in that order; junction bases with no gene match: 7. The CDR3 sequence is 15 residues long. The germline CDR1 and CDR2 sequences are SGHKS and YYEKEE (reference sequence). This chain's CDR3 is CASSGQGRLNQPQHF. CDR3 nucleotides: TGTGCCAGCAGCGGACAGGGAAGACTTAATCAGCCCCAGCATTTT.

This clone was counted once. V usage is TRBV5-1 and J usage is TRBJ2-5; 8 bases map to TRBD2. Trimming cost V 3 bases and J 6 bases; bases outside gene matches: 7. CDR3 length equals 14 residues. Germline V gene sequence: CDR1 SGHRS, CDR2 YFSETQ. The CDR3 is CASSSGGPVKTQYF. CDR3 sequence (DNA): TGCGCCAGCAGCTCGGGGGGGCCGGTGAAGACCCAGTACTTC.

This rearrangement joins TRBV9 to TRBJ1-2; TRBD1 might be the D (5 bases). The CDR3 runs to 14 residues. The ends were cut back, 4 bases at V and 7 bases at J, with 17 bases in the middle. Germline-derived CDR1 and CDR2 are SGDLS and YYNGEE. The CDR3 coding sequence is TGTGCCAGCAGCCCCATCATTCAGGGATCTGGCTACACCTTC. This sequence encodes CASSPIIQGSGYTF.

The chain is built from TRBV21-1 and TRBJ2-7; TRBD1, the table's D call, was not compared with the DNA. TRBV21-1 is described as a pseudogene. CDR3 length: 14 amino acids. CDR3 DNA: TGTGCCAGCAGCAAATTCCTGGGCAGGCTCGAGCAGTACTTC. This codes for CASSKFLGRLEQYF.

This clone was recorded only once. V and J are TRBV19 and TRBJ1-1; TRBD1 matches 7 bases. The CDR3 loop spans 12 amino acids. Unmatched junction bases numbered 5, after V lost 7 bases and J lost 6 bases. The germline CDR1 and CDR2 sequences are LNHDA and SQIVND (reference sequence). CDR3 DNA: TGTGCCAGTAAGACAGGGAGCGCTGAAGCTTTCTTT. Residues: CASKTGSAEAFF.

The chain uses TRBV12-5 and TRBJ1-3; no clear D. This CDR3 contains 14 residues. Germline V gives CDR1 LGHNT, CDR2 FRNRAP. V gave up 3 bases and J gave up 0 bases, with 6 bases separating them. The chain's CDR3 is CASGFTSSGNTIYF. Written as DNA, the CDR3 is TGTGCTAGTGGTTTTACGAGCTCTGGAAACACCATATATTTT.

This clone appeared many times. This sample also contains other DNA sequences that code for the same CDR3. V and J are TRBV18 and TRBJ2-2, with a weak D call TRBD2 (6 bases). Germline V gives CDR1 KGHSH, CDR2 LQKENI. The CDR3 consists of 15 residues. V lost 3 bases, J lost 5 bases, and 13 bases lay in between. The chain's CDR3 is CASSPPAAGTGELFF. Here the CDR3 DNA reads TGTGCCAGCTCACCCCCAGCCGCGGGGACCGGGGAGCTGTTTTTT.

The chain uses TRBV27 and TRBJ1-6, with D unclear. The CDR3 length is 15 residues. V dropped 3 bases and J dropped 7 bases, with 13 bases sitting between them. Germline CDR1 and CDR2: MNHEY and SMNVEV (reference sequence). The CDR3: CASSFGAGVNSPLHF. In nucleotides, the CDR3 is TGTGCCAGCAGTTTTGGTGCCGGGGTCAATTCACCCCTCCACTTT.

The chain carries TRBV18 and TRBJ2-1, with a weak D call TRBD2 (5 bases). This CDR3 comprises 15 residues. V was shortened by 6 bases and J by 4 bases, with 16 bases between the two germline ends. CDR1 and CDR2 (germline): KGHSH, LQKENI. CDR3 bases: TGTGCCAGCTCCCCGGTCGGGGTGCAATACAATGAGCAGTTCTTC. Translation gives CASSPVGVQYNEQFF.

The V call is TRBV29-1, the J call TRBJ1-5, with D possibly TRBD1 on 6 matching bases. This CDR3 comprises 12 residues. The germline gives CDR1 SQVTM, CDR2 ANQGSEA. With 6 bases removed from V and 6 bases from J, the gap between germline ends came to 12 bases. CDR3 sequence reads: CSVTGPPQPQHF. The CDR3 DNA reads as TGCAGCGTAACAGGGCCCCCTCAGCCCCAGCATTTT.

This chain uses TRBV5-1 with TRBJ2-1, with TRBD2 matching over 10 bases. CDR1 SGHRS and CDR2 YFSETQ come from the germline V gene. This CDR3 is 14 amino acids long. V dropped 0 bases and J dropped 10; count of bases not matched to a gene: 4. In nucleotides, the CDR3 is TGCGCCAGCAGCTTGGGAGCGGGGGGGCAGGAGCAGTTCTTC. It translates to CASSLGAGGQEQFF.

The V and J genes are TRBV6-5 and TRBJ2-7; TRBD2 aligns across 9 bases. This CDR3 comprises 13 residues. The germline V gene encodes CDR1 MNHEY and CDR2 SVGAGI. V shed 6 bases and J 11 bases; nucleotides not matched to a gene: 11. The CDR3 here is CASRGLAGQGEYF. CDR3 sequence (DNA): TGTGCCAGCAGGGGTCTAGCGGGGCAGGGGGAGTACTTC.

The rearrangement links TRBV6-1 to TRBJ1-1; D uncertain. CDR3 size: 14 residues. With 1 base removed from V and 7 bases from J, the gap between germline ends came to 13 bases. Germline V gene lookup returns CDR1 MNHNS and CDR2 SASEGT. This CDR3 reads CASSEDTAGFEAFF. CDR3 DNA sequence: TGTGCCAGCAGTGAAGATACGGCGGGATTTGAAGCTTTCTTT.

The CDR3 sequence: CASSLGGRGSYEQYF. Written as DNA, the CDR3 is TGTGCCAGCAGCTTAGGGGGCCGTGGTTCCTACGAGCAGTACTTC. This sequence joins TRBV11-2 and TRBJ2-7, with D tentatively TRBD1 (5 bases). The V end was cut by 1 base, the J end by 1 base, with 11 bases between. The CDR3 has 15 residues. From germline, CDR1 is SGHAT and CDR2 FQNNGV.

The chain recombines TRBV5-4 with TRBJ2-7; the D gene is possibly TRBD2 (6 bases). CDR1 is SGHNT and CDR2 is YYREEE in the germline V gene (reference sequence). Trimming cost V 5 bases and J 12 bases, with 15 bases left between them. The CDR3 spans 11 residues. The CDR3 loop reads CASSFAGRAYF. CDR3 DNA sequence: TGTGCCAGCAGTTTCGCGGGGCGTGCGTACTTC. Looking up the rest from reference TRBV5-4 and TRBJ2-7 gives the full variable domain: ETGVTQSPTHLIKTRGQQVTLRCSSQSGHNTVSWYQQALGQGPQFIFQYYREEENGRGNFPPRFSGLQFPNYSSELNVNALELDDSALYLCASSFAGRAYFGPGTRLTVT.

The chain links TRBV6-1 to TRBJ1-4; 7 bases are shared with TRBD1. Germline CDR1 reads MNHNS; CDR2 reads SASEGT. Trimming at V came to 3 bases and at J to 8 bases, leaving 6 bases not matched to a gene. The CDR3 spans 14 residues. The CDR3 coding sequence is TGTGCCAGCAGTGATAGACAGGGATGGGAAAAACTGTTTTTT. Amino acids: CASSDRQGWEKLFF.

V is TRBV5-1 and J is TRBJ1-5; 8 bases agree with TRBD1. V was pared by 4 bases and J by 5 bases, with 5 bases of the junction left unmatched. This CDR3 comprises 14 residues. From germline, CDR1 is SGHRS and CDR2 YFSETQ. CDR3 bases: TGCGCCAGCAGCCGAGGACAGGGCGATCAGCCCCAGCATTTT. Protein sequence: CASSRGQGDQPQHF.

Remarks on this clone: Other DNA sequences in the sample encode the same CDR3. The rearrangement joins TRBV20-1 to TRBJ2-5; D uncertain. Trimming took off 5 bases at V and 1 base at J, with 5 bases between the two ends. There are 11 residues in the CDR3. From germline, CDR1 is DFQATT and CDR2 SNEGSKA (reference sequence). CDR3 loop: CSAPLQETQYF. The DNA for the CDR3 is TGCAGTGCTCCCCTCCAAGAGACCCAGTACTTC.

This sequence joins TRBV3-1 (or the pseudogene TRBV3-2) and TRBJ1-3, with TRBD1 matching over 10 bases. Germline values: CDR1 LGHDT, CDR2 YNNKEL (reference sequence). Trimming removed 3 bases from V and 7 bases from J; junction bases left unmatched: 3. This CDR3 is built from 14 residues. CDR3 nucleotide sequence: TGTGCCAGCAGCCAGACAGGGGGCCCTAACACCATATATTTT. This encodes CASSQTGGPNTIYF.

This chain joins TRBV10-2 and TRBJ2-3, with D maybe TRBD1 (5 bases). This CDR3 comprises 15 residues. V dropped 6 bases and J dropped 0 bases, with 13 bases sitting between them. Germline loops: CDR1 WSHSY, CDR2 SAAADI. In DNA form, the CDR3 reads TGCGCCAGCAGAAGGGGCCTATATAGCACAGATACGCAGTATTTT. This sequence encodes CASRRGLYSTDTQYF.

The CDR3 DNA is TGTGCCAGCAGTTTAGGAAGCCTAAAGGGGCAGCCCCAGCATTTT. Translation: CASSLGSLKGQPQHF. This chain joins TRBV28 and TRBJ1-5; D is possibly TRBD1 (5 bases). Germline CDR1 MDHEN, CDR2 SYDVKM. CDR3 size: 15 residues. Trimming pared 2 bases from V and 7 bases from J, leaving 15 bases between.